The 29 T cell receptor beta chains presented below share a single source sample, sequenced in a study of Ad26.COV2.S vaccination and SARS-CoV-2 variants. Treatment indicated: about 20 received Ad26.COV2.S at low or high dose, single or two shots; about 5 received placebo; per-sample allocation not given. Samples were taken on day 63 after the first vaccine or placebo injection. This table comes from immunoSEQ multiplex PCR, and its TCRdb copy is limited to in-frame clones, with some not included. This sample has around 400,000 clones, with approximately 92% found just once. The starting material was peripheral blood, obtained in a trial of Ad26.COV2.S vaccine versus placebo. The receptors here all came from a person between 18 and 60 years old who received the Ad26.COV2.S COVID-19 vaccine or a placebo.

CDR3 DNA: TGTGCCAGCAGTTACTCGATAGCAGCGGGTCCTTATAGCAATCAGCCCCAGCATTTT. As protein: CASSYSIAAGPYSNQPQHF. The chain employs TRBV6-2 or TRBV6-3 and TRBJ1-5; no firm D call. Germline loops: CDR1 MNHEY, CDR2 SVGEGT. The CDR3 totals 19 residues. Trimming removed 0 bases at V and 0 bases at J, with 18 bases between.

CDR3 nucleotides: TGCGCCAGCAGCTCTCGGGCCGCCGGGGAGCTGTTTTTT. It encodes CASSSRAAGELFF. The chain combines TRBV4-3 with TRBJ2-2; the D is unclear. V was trimmed by 5 bases and J by 6 bases, leaving 10 bases between them. The CDR3 extends over 13 amino acids. Germline values: CDR1 LGHNA, CDR2 YSLEER.

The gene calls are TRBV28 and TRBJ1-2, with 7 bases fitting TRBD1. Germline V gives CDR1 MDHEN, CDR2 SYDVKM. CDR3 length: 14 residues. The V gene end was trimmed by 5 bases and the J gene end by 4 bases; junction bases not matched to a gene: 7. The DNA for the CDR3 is TGTGCCAGCAGTAGAGCGACAGGGTTCTATGGCTACACCTTC. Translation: CASSRATGFYGYTF.

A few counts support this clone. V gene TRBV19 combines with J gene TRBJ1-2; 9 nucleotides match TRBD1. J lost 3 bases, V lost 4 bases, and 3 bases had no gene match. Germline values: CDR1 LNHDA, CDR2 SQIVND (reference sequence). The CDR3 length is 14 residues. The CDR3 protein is CASSNRGLDYGYTF. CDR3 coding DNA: TGTGCCAGTAGTAACAGGGGGCTTGACTATGGCTACACCTTC.

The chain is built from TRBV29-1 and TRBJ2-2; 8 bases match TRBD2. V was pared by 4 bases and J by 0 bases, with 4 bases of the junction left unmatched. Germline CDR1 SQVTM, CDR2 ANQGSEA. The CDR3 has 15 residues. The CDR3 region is CSVVLAEANTGELFF. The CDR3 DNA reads TGCAGCGTTGTACTAGCGGAAGCGAACACCGGGGAGCTGTTTTTT.

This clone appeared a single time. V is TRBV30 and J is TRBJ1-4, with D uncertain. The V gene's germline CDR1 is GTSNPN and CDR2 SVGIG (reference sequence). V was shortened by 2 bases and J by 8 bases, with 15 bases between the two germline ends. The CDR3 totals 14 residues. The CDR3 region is CAWSSREGWEKLFF. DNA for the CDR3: TGTGCCTGGAGTAGCCGAGAGGGTTGGGAAAAACTGTTTTTT.

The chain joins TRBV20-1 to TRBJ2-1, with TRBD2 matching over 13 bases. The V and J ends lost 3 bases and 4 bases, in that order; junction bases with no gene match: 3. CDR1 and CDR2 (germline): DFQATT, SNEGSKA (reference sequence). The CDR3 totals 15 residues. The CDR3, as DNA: TGCAGTGCTAGTACACTAGCGGGAGGGTACAATGAGCAGTTCTTC. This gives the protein CSASTLAGGYNEQFF.

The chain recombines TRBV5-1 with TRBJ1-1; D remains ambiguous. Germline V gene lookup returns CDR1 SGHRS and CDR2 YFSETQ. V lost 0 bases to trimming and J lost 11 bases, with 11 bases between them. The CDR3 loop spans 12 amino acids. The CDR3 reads CASSLDQATAFF. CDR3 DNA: TGCGCCAGCAGCTTGGATCAGGCGACGGCTTTCTTT.

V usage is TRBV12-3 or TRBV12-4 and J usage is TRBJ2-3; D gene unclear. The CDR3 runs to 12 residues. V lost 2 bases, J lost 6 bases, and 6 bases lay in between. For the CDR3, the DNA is TGTGCCAGCAGTTTAATGGGGGATACGCAGTATTTT. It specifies CASSLMGDTQYF.

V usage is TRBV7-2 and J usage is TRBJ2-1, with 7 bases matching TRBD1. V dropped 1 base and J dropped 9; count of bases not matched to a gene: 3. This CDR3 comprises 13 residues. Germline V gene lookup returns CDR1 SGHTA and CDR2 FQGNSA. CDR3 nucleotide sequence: TGTGCCAGCAGCTTAGACTACAGGGGTGAGCAGTTCTTC. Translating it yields CASSLDYRGEQFF.

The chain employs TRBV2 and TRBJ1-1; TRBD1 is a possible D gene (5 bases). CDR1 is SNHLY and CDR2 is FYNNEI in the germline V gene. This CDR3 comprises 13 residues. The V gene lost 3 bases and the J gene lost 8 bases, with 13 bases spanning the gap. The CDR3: CASSELWDLEAFF. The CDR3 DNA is TGTGCCAGCAGTGAGTTGTGGGACTTGGAAGCTTTCTTT.

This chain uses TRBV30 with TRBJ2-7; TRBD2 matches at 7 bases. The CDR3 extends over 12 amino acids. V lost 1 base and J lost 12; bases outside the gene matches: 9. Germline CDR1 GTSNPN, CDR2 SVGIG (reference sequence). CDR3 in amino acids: CAWSGSSGSLYF. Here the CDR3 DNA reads TGTGCCTGGAGTGGTTCTAGCGGCTCTTTGTACTTC.

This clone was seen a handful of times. The CDR3 bases are TGTGCCAGTAGCACACGGACAGCCCGATTATACAATGAGCAGTTCTTC. It encodes CASSTRTARLYNEQFF. The V call is TRBV19, the J call TRBJ2-1; possible D gene TRBD1, 6 bases. Germline V CDR1 and CDR2: LNHDA, SQIVND (reference sequence). This CDR3 contains 16 residues. Trimming stripped 6 bases from V and 4 bases from J, with 19 bases between.

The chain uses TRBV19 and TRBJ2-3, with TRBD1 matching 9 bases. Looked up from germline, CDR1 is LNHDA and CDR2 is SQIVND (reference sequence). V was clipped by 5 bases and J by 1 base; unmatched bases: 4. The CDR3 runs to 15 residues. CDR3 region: CASSDRTGGTDTQYF. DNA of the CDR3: TGTGCCAGTAGTGATCGGACAGGGGGCACAGATACGCAGTATTTT.

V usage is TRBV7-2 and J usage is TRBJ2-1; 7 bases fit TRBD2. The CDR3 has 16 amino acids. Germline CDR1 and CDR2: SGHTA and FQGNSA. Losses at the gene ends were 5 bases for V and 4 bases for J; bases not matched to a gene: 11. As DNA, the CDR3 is TGTGCCAGCAGCCAATTCGGGAGGACGATATACAATGAGCAGTTCTTC. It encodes CASSQFGRTIYNEQFF.

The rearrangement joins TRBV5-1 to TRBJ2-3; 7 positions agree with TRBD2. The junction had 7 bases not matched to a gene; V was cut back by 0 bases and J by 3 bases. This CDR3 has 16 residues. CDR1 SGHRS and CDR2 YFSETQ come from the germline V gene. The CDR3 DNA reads TGCGCCAGCAGCTTGGGTCACGGGGGGATAACAGATACGCAGTATTTT. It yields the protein CASSLGHGGITDTQYF.

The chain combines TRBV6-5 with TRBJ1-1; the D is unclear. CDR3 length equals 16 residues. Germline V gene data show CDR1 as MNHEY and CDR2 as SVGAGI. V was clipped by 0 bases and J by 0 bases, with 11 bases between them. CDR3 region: CASSYSRHNMNTEAFF. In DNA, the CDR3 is TGTGCCAGCAGTTACTCGAGACACAACATGAACACTGAAGCTTTCTTT.

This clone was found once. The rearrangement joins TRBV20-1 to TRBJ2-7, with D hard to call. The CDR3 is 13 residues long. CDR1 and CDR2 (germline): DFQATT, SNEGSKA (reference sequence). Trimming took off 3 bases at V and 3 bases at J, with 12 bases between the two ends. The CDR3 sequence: CSASMRPIYEQYF. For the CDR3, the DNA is TGCAGTGCTAGTATGAGACCTATCTACGAGCAGTACTTC.

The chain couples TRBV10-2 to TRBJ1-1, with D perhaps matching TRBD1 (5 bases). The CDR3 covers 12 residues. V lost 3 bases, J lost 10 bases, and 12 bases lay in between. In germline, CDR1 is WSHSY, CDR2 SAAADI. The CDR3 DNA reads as TGCGCCAGCAGTGACACAGGAGCGGCAGCTTTCTTT. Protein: CASSDTGAAAFF.

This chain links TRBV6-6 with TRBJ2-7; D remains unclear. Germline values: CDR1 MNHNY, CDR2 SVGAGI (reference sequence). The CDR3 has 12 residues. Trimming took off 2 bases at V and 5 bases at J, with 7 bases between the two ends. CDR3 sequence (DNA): TGTGCCAGCAGTTACACGATGAACGAGCAGTACTTC. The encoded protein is CASSYTMNEQYF.

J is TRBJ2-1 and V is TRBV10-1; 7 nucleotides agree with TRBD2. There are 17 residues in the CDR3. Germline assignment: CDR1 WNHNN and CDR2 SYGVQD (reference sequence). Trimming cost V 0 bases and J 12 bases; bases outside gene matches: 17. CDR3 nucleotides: TGCGCCAGCAGTGAGTCACTGAGGGAGGGCCTTTTATCGGTGCAGTTCTTC. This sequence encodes CASSESLREGLLSVQFF.

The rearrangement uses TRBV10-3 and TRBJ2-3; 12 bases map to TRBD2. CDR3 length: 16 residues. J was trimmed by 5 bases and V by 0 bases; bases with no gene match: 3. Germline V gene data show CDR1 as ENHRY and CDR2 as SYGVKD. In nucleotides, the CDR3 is TGTGCCATCAGTGAGTCGACTAGCGGGAGAGGAGATACGCAGTATTTT. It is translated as CAISESTSGRGDTQYF.

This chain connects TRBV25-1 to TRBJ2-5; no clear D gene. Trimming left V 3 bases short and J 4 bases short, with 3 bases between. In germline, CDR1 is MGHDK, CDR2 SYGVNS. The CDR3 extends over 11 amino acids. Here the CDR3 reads CASSELETQYF. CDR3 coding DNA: TGTGCCAGCAGTGAGTTAGAGACCCAGTACTTC.

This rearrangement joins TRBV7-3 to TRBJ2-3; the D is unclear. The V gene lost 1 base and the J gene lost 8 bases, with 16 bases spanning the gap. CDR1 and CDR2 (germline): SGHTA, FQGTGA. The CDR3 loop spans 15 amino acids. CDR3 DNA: TGTGCCAGCAGCTTAATGGGGTCACTAAGCACTACGCAGTATTTT. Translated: CASSLMGSLSTTQYF.

CDR3 loop: CASSPEALGTDTQYF. The CDR3 coding sequence is TGTGCCAGCAGCCCTGAGGCTTTGGGCACAGATACGCAGTATTTT. V gene TRBV3-1 (or the pseudogene TRBV3-2) combines with J gene TRBJ2-3; D gene unclear. CDR3 size: 15 residues. The germline V gene has CDR1 LGHDT and CDR2 YNNKEL (reference sequence). Deletions cut 4 bases from V and 1 base from J, with 12 bases between.

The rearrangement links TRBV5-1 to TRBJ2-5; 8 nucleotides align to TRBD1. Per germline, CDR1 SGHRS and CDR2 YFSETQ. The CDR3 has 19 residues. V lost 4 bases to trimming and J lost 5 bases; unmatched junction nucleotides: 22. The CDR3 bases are TGCGCCAGCAGCCACGGGACAGGCCCCCCTGGGGCTCCAAAGGAGACCCAGTACTTC. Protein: CASSHGTGPPGAPKETQYF.

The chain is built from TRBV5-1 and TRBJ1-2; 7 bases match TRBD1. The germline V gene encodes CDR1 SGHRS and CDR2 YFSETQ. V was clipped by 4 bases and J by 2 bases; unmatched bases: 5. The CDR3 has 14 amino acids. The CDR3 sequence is CASSPGTDNYGYTF. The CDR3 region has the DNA TGCGCCAGCAGCCCTGGGACAGACAACTATGGCTACACCTTC.

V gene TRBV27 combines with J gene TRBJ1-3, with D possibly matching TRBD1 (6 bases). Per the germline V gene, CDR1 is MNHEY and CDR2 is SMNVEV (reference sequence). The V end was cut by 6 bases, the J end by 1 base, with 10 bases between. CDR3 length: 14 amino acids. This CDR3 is CASRQTGSGNTIYF. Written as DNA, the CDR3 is TGTGCCAGCAGGCAGACAGGTTCTGGAAACACCATATATTTT.

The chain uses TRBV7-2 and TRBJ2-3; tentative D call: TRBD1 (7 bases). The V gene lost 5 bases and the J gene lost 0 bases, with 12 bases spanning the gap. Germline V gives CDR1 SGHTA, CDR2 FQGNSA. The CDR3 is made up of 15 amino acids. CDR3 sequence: CASSLTGTSTDTQYF. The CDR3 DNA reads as TGTGCCAGCAGCCTGACAGGGACTAGCACAGATACGCAGTATTTT.